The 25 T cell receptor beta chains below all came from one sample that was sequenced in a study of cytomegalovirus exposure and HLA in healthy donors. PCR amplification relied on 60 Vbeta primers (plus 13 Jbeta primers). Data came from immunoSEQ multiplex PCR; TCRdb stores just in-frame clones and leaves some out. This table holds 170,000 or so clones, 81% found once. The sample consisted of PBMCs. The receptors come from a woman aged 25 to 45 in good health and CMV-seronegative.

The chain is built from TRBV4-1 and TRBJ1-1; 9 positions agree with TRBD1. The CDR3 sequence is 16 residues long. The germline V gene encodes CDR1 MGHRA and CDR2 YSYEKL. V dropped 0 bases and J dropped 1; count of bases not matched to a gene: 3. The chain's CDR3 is CASSQEGQGPNTEAFF. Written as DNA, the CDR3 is TGCGCCAGCAGCCAAGAGGGACAGGGACCGAACACTGAAGCTTTCTTT.

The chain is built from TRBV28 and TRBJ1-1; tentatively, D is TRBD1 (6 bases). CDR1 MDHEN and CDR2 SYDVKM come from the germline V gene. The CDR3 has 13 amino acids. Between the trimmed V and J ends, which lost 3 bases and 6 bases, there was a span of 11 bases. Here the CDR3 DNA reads TGTGCCAGCAGTTTCGACGAGGGGGCTGAAGCTTTCTTT. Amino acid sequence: CASSFDEGAEAFF.

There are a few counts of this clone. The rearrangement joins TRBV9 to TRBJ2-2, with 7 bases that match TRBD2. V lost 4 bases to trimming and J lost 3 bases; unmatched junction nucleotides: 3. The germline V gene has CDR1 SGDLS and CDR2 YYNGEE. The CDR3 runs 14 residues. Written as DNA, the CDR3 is TGTGCCAGCAGCTCCGGGGGGTACACCGGGGAGCTGTTTTTT. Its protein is CASSSGGYTGELFF.

The CDR3: CASSLAPPGSGSVYGTDTQYF. As DNA, the CDR3 is TGTGCCAGCAGTTTGGCACCCCCGGGTTCCGGTAGCGTATACGGCACAGATACGCAGTATTTT. The rearrangement links TRBV27 to TRBJ2-3; possible D gene TRBD2, 5 bases. Germline V lookup: CDR1 MNHEY, CDR2 SMNVEV (reference sequence). This CDR3 is built from 21 residues. V was shortened by 3 bases and J by 1 base, with 29 bases between the two germline ends.

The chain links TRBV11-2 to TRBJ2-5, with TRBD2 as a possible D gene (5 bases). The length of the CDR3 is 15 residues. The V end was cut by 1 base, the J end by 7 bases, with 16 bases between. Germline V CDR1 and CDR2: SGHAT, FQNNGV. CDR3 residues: CASSLVRDASSTQYF. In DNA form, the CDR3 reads TGTGCCAGCAGCTTAGTCCGGGATGCATCCTCGACCCAGTACTTC.

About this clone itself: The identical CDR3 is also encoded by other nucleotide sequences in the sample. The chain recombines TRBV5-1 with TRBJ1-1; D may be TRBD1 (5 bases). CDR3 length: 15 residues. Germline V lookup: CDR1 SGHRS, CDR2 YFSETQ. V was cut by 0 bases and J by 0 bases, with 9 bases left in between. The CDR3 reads CASSLVSDMNTEAFF. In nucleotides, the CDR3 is TGCGCCAGCAGCTTGGTGTCGGACATGAACACTGAAGCTTTCTTT.

CDR3 loop: CASSSPGQGSGNYGYTF. The CDR3 DNA sequence: TGCGCCAGCAGCTCGCCGGGACAGGGGTCGGGCAACTATGGCTACACCTTC. This chain connects TRBV5-1 to TRBJ1-2, with 10 bases that match TRBD1. There are 17 residues in the CDR3. Germline V CDR1 and CDR2: SGHRS, YFSETQ. The trim removed 3 bases at V and 2 bases at J, leaving 10 bases unmatched.

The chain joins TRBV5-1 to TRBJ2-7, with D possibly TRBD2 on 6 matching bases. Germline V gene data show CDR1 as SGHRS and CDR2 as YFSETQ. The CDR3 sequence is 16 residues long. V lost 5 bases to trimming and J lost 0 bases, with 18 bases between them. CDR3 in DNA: TGCGCCAGCAGTGCCCCGGGACTCCAAACCTCCTACGAGCAGTACTTC. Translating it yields CASSAPGLQTSYEQYF.

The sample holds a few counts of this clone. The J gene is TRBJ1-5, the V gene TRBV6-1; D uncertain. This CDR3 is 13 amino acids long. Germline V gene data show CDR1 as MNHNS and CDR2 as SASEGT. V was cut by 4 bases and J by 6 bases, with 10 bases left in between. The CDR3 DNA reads TGTGCCAGCAGTGTCGGAGGGATTCAGCCCCAGCATTTT. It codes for CASSVGGIQPQHF.

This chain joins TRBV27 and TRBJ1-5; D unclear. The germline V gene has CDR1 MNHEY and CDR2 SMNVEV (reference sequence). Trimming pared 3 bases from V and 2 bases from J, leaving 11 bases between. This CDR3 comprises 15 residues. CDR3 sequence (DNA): TGTGCCAGCAGTTTTTCGGTTTTCGGCAATCAGCCCCAGCATTTT. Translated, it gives CASSFSVFGNQPQHF.

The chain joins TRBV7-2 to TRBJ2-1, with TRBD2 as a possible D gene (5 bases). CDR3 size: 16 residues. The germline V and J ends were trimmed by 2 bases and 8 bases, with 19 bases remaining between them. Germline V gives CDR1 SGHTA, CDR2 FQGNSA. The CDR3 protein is CASSLRVREYGDEQFF. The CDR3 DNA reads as TGTGCCAGCAGCTTAAGGGTCCGTGAGTACGGGGATGAGCAGTTCTTC.

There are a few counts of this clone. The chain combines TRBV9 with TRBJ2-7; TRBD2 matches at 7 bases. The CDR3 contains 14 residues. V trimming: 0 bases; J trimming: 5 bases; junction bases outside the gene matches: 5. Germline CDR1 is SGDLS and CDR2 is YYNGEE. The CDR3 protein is CASSVEGEGNEQYF. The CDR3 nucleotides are TGTGCCAGCAGCGTAGAAGGGGAGGGGAACGAGCAGTACTTC.

CDR3 in amino acids: CASSFQNQPQHF. CDR3 coding DNA: TGTGCCAGCAGCTTCCAAAATCAGCCCCAGCATTTT. The chain uses TRBV7-2 and TRBJ1-5; D gene uncertain. Trimming cost V 3 bases and J 4 bases, with 4 bases left between them. Germline-derived CDR1 and CDR2 are SGHTA and FQGNSA. This CDR3 comprises 12 residues.

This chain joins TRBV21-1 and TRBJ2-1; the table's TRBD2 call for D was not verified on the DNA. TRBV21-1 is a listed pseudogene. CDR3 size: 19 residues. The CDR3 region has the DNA TGTGCCAGCAGCACAAAAACCTTGAGGGGCGGGAGGTGCTACAATGAGCAGTTCTTC. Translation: CASSTKTLRGGRCYNEQFF.

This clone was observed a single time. The CDR3 DNA reads as TGTGCCAGTAGGATGACAGGTTACTATGGCTACACCTTC. This sequence encodes CASRMTGYYGYTF. This chain joins TRBV19 and TRBJ1-2; possible D gene TRBD1, 6 bases. V was shortened by 6 bases and J by 3 bases, with 11 bases between the two germline ends. The germline V gene encodes CDR1 LNHDA and CDR2 SQIVND (reference sequence). The CDR3 is 13 residues long.

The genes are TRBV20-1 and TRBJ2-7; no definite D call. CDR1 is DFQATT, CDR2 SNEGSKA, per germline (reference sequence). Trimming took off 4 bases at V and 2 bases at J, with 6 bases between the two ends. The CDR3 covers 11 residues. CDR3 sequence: CSATDTYEQYF. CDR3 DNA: TGCAGTGCTACCGACACCTACGAGCAGTACTTC.

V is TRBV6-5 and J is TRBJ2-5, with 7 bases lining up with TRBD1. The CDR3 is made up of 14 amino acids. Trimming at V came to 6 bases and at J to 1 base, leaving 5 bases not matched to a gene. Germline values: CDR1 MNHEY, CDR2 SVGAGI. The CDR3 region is CASRSTGAQETQYF. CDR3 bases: TGTGCCAGCAGATCAACAGGGGCCCAAGAGACCCAGTACTTC.

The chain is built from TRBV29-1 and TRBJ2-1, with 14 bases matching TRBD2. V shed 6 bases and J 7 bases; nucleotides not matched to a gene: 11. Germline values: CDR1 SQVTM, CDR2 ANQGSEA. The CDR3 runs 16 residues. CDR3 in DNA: TGCAGCGTCGGGCGCGGGACTAGCGGGAGCACGAATGAGCAGTTCTTC. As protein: CSVGRGTSGSTNEQFF.

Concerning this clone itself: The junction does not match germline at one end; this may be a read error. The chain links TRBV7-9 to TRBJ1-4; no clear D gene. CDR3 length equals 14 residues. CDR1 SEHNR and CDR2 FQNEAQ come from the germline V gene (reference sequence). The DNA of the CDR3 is TGTTCCAGCAGCTTAGGATCCAGGAGGGAAAAACTGTTTTTT. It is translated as CSSSLGSRREKLFF.

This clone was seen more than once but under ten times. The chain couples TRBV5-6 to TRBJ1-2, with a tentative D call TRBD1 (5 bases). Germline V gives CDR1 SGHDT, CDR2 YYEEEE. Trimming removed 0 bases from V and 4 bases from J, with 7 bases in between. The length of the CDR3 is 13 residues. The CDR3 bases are TGTGCCAGCAGCTTGGGACAGAGCTATGGCTACACCTTC. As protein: CASSLGQSYGYTF.

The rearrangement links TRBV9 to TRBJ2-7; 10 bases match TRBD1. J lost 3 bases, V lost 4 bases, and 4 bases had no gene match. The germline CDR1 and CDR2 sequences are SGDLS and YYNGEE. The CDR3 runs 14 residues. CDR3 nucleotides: TGTGCCAGCAGCCTGACAGGGGGCGGCTACGAGCAGTACTTC. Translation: CASSLTGGGYEQYF. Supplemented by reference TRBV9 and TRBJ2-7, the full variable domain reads DSGVTQTPKHLITATGQRVTLRCSPRSGDLSVYWYQQSLDQGLQFLIQYYNGEERAKGNILERFSAQQFPDLHSELNLSSLELGDSALYFCASSLTGGGYEQYFGPGTRLTVT.

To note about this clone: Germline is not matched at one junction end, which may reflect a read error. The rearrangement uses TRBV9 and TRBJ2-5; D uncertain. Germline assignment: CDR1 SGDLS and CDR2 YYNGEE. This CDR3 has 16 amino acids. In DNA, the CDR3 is TGTGCCAGCAGCCCCCGCCACCCCCAAAGTCAAGAGGCCCAGTACTTC. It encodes CASSPRHPQSQEAQYF.

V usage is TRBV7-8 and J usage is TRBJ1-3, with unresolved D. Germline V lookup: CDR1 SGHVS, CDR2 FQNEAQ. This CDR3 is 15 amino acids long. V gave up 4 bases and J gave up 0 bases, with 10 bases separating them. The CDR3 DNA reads TGTGCCAGCAGCTCATCCGGGTACTCTGGAAACACCATATATTTT. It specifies CASSSSGYSGNTIYF.

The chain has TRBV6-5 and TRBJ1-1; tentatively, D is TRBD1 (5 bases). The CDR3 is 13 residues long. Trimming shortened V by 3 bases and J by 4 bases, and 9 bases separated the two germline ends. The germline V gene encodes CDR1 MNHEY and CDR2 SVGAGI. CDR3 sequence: CASSYQGSTEAFF. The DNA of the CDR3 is TGTGCCAGCAGTTATCAGGGATCCACTGAAGCTTTCTTT.

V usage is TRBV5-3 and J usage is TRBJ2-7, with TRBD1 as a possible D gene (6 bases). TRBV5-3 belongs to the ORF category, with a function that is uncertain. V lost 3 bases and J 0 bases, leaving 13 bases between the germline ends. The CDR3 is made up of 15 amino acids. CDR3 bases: TGTGCCAGAAGCTCGGGGACAAGGAGCTCCTACGAGCAGTACTTC. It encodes CARSSGTRSSYEQYF.